This T cell receptor (beta chain) was recorded in a study of control samples from healthy donors and cancer patients. The length of the CDR3 is 14 residues. CDR1 is SGDLS, CDR2 YYNGEE, per germline. The V gene end was trimmed by 7 bases and the J gene end by 4 bases; junction bases not matched to a gene: 8. This table comes from immunoSEQ multiplex PCR, and its TCRdb copy is limited to in-frame clones, with some not included. In the table there are 350,000 to 450,000 clones, about 93% of which are singletons. The sequence was collected from a man between 40 and 49 years old with head and neck cancer. The sequenced sample was PBMCs. The chain joins TRBV9 to TRBJ1-5; 7 bases align to TRBD1. The CDR3 DNA follows: TGTGCCAGCTCCCGGGGACAGAAAAATCAGCCCCAGCATTTT. Protein product: CASSRGQKNQPQHF.